This T cell receptor beta chain was identified in a study of OX40 agonist ivuxolimab in advanced cancers. About the study: Treatment of patients was with ivuxolimab, an agonistic anti-OX40 (CD134) antibody. Patients received intravenous ivuxolimab every 2 weeks at 0.01 to 10 mg/kg. The study, taken as a whole, reports: The study found among the lowest clonal expansion in partial responders at 0.1-3.0 mg/kg. More expanded clones were found, on average, in CD8+ than in CD4+ T cells.

Using immunoSEQ multiplex PCR, the repertoire was profiled, and TCRdb retains in-frame clones only, with some absent. The sample consists of about 41,000 clones, about 82% of them appearing once. As for this clone: Its antigen is undetermined.

This CDR3 has 15 residues. Unmatched junction bases numbered 3, after V lost 4 bases and J lost 1 base. Material: CD4+ or CD8+ T cells sorted from blood, obtained in a trial of the OX40 agonist ivuxolimab. The chain links TRBV6-7 to TRBJ2-2; the match to TRBD2 covers 7 bases. TRBV6-7 belongs to the ORF category, with a function that is uncertain. This sequence was found in an adult with an advanced solid tumor such as melanoma, head and neck, liver or kidney cancer. The CDR3 DNA reads as TGTGCCAGCAGTTCCGGGAGGCGGAACACCGGGGAGCTGTTTTTT. Its translation is CASSSGRRNTGELFF.